This T cell receptor (beta chain) was recovered during a study of blood T cell repertoires in COVID-19. In the study overall: Acute-phase and convalescent COVID-19 samples originated in the United States, Italy and Spain. T cells, B-cell-depleted T cells, or PBMCs provided the cDNA or gDNA that served as material.

As originally analysed: Scientists estimated how many nucleated cells there were by amplifying reference gene primers. Assay: immunoSEQ multiplex PCR; the TCRdb copy retains only in-frame clones and omits some. That table furnishes V, J and clone size, whereas the DNA furnished D and trimming. The repertoire holds tens of thousands of clones, with approximately 86% as singletons. The receptor was derived from a human donor in a cohort sampled during active COVID-19. Source material: peripheral blood.

The CDR3 DNA is TGTGCCAGCAGCTTACTCGGGACTACAACAGATACGCAGTATTTT. Residues: CASSLLGTTTDTQYF. V and J are TRBV7-2 and TRBJ2-3, with 7 bases lining up with TRBD2. Unmatched junction bases numbered 5, after V lost 2 bases and J lost 3 bases. This CDR3 contains 15 residues. CDR1 and CDR2 (germline): SGHTA, FQGNSA.